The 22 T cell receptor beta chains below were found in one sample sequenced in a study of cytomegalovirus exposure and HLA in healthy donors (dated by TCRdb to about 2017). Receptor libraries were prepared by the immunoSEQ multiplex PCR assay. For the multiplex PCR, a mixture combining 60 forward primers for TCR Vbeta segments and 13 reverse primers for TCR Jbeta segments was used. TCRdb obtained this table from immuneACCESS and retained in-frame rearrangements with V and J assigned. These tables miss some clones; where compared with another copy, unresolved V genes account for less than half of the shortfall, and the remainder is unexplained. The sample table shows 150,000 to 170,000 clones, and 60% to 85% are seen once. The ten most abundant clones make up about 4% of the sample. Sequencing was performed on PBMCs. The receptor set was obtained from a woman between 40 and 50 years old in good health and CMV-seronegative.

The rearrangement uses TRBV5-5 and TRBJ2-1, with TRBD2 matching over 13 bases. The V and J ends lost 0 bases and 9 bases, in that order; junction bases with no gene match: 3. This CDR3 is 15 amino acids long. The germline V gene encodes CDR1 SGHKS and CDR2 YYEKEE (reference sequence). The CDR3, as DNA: TGTGCCAGCAGCTTGGGGACTAGCGGGAGCCGTGAGCAGTTCTTC. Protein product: CASSLGTSGSREQFF.

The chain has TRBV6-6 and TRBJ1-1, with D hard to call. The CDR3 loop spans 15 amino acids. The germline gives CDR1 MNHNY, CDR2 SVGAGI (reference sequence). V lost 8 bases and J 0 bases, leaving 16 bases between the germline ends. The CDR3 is CASDSAGLMNTEAFF. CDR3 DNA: TGTGCCAGCGATTCCGCAGGCCTAATGAACACTGAAGCTTTCTTT.

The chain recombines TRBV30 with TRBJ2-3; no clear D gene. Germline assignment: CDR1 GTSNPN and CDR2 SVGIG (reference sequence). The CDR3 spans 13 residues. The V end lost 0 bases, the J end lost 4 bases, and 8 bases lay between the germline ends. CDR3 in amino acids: CAWSVRISDTQYF. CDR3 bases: TGTGCCTGGAGTGTGCGCATCTCAGATACGCAGTATTTT. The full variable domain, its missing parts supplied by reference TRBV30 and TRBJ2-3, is SQTIHQWPATLVQPVGSPLSLECTVEGTSNPNLYWYRQAAGRGLQLLFYSVGIGQISSEVPQNLSASRPQDRQFILSSKKLLLSDSGFYLCAWSVRISDTQYFGPGTRLTVL.

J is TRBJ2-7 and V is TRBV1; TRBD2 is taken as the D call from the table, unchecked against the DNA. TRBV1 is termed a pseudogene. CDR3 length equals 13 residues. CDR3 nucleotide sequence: TGCACCAGCAGCCAAGTAGTAGGGAGGGAGCCGTACTTC. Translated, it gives CTSSQVVGREPYF.

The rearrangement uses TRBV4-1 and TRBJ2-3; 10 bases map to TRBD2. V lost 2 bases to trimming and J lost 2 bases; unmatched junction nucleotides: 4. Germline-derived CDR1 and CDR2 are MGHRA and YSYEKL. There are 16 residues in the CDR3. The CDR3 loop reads CASSQSGLAVTDTQYF. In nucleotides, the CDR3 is TGCGCCAGCAGCCAATCCGGACTAGCGGTCACAGATACGCAGTATTTT.

Written as DNA, the CDR3 is TGTGCCAGCAGCAAAAACAGGGGGGGAAACGAGCAGTACTTC. Its protein is CASSKNRGGNEQYF. V usage is TRBV2 and J usage is TRBJ2-7; D possibly corresponds to TRBD1 (8 bases). The CDR3 covers 14 residues. Trimming left V 6 bases short and J 5 bases short, with 17 bases between. CDR1 and CDR2 (germline): SNHLY, FYNNEI.

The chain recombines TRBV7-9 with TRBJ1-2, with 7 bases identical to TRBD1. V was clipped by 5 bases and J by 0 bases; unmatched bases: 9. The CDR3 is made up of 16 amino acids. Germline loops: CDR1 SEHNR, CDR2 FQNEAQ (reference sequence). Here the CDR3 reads CASSPGITGANYGYTF. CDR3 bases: TGTGCCAGCAGCCCCGGTATAACAGGGGCTAACTATGGCTACACCTTC.

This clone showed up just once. The CDR3, as DNA: TGTGCCAGCAGCTTCACAGGGGCTTCTAACTACGAGCAGTACTTC. Its translation is CASSFTGASNYEQYF. This sequence joins TRBV7-2 and TRBJ2-7; TRBD1 aligns across 7 bases. From germline, CDR1 is SGHTA and CDR2 FQGNSA. This CDR3 is built from 15 residues. Trimming cost V 3 bases and J 3 bases; bases outside gene matches: 8.

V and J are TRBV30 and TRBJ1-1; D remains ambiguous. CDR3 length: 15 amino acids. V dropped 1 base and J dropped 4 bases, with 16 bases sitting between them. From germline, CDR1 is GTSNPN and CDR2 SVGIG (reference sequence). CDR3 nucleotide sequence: TGTGCCTGGAGTGGTTCAGTAGCGATTGTCACTGAAGCTTTCTTT. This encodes CAWSGSVAIVTEAFF. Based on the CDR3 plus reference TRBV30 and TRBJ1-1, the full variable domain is SQTIHQWPATLVQPVGSPLSLECTVEGTSNPNLYWYRQAAGRGLQLLFYSVGIGQISSEVPQNLSASRPQDRQFILSSKKLLLSDSGFYLCAWSGSVAIVTEAFFGQGTRLTVV.

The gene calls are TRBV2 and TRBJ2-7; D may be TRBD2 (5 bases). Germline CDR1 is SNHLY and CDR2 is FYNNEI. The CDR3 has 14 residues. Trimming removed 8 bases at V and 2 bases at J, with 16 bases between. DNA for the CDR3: TGTGCCAGCGGAGGAAATGTCCGGGCCTACGAGCAGTACTTC. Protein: CASGGNVRAYEQYF.

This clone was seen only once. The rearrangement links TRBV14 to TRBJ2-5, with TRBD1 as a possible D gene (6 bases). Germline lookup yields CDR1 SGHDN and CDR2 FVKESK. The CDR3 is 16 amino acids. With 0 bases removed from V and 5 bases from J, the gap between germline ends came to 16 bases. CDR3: CASSQDMGAPGETQYF. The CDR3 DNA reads TGTGCCAGCAGCCAAGATATGGGGGCCCCAGGGGAGACCCAGTACTTC.

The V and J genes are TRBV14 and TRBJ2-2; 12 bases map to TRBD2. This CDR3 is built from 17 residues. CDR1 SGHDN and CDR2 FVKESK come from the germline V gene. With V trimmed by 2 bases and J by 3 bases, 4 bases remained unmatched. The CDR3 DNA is TGTGCCAGCAGCCAACCTAGCGGGGGGGCCCACACCGGGGAGCTGTTTTTT. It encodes CASSQPSGGAHTGELFF.

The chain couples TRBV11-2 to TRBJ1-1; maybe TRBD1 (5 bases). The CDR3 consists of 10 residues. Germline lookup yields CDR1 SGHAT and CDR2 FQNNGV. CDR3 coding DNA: TGTGCATCGGGGGGCACTGAAGCTTTCTTT. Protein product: CASGGTEAFF.

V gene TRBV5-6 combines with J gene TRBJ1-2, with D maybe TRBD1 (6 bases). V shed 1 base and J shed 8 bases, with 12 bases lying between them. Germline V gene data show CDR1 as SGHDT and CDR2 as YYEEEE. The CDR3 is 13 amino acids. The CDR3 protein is CASSLPPGAGYTF. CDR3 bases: TGTGCCAGCAGCTTGCCTCCAGGGGCCGGCTACACCTTC.

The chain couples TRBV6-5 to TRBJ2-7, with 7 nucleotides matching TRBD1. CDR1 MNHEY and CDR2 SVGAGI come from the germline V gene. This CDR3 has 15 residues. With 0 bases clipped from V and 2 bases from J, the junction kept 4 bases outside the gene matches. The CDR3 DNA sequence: TGTGCCAGCAGTTACTCGACCGGGACAGCCTACGAGCAGTACTTC. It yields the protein CASSYSTGTAYEQYF.

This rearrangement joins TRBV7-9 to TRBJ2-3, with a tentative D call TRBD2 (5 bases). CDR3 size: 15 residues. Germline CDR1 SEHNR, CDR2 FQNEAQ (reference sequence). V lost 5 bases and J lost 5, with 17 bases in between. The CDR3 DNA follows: TGTGCCAGCAGCCCACGGGGAGCGGAAGGAGATACGCAGTATTTT. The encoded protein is CASSPRGAEGDTQYF.

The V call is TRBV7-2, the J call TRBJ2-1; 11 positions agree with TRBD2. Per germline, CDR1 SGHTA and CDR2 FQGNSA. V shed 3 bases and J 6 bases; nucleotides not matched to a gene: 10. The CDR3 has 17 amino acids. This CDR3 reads CASSFTSGREAPNEQFF. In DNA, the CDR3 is TGTGCCAGCAGCTTCACTAGCGGGAGAGAGGCCCCCAATGAGCAGTTCTTC.

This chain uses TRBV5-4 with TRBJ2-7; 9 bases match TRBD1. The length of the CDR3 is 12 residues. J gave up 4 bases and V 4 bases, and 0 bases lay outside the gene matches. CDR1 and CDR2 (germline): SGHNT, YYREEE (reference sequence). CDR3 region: CASSDRGYEQYF. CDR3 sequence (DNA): TGTGCCAGCAGCGACAGGGGGTACGAGCAGTACTTC. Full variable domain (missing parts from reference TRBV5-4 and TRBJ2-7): ETGVTQSPTHLIKTRGQQVTLRCSSQSGHNTVSWYQQALGQGPQFIFQYYREEENGRGNFPPRFSGLQFPNYSSELNVNALELDDSALYLCASSDRGYEQYFGPGTRLTVT.

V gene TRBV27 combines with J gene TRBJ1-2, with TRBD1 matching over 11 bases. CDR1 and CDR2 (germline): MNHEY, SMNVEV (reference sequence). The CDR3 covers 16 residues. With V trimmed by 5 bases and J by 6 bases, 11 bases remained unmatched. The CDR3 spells CASSPILPGQGDGYTF. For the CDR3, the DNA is TGTGCCAGCAGTCCAATTCTCCCGGGACAGGGGGATGGCTACACCTTC.

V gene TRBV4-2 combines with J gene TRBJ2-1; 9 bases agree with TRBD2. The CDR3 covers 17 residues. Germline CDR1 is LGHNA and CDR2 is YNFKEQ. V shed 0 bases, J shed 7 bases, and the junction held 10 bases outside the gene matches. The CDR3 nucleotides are TGTGCCAGCAGCCAAGAACCTGCGGGAGGGCTGAAGAATGAGCAGTTCTTC. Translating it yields CASSQEPAGGLKNEQFF.

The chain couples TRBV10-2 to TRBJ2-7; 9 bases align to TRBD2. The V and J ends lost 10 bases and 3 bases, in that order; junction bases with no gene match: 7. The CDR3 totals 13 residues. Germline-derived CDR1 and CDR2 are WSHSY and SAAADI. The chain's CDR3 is CATRLADHYEQYF. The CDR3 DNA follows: TGCGCCACCAGACTAGCGGACCACTACGAGCAGTACTTC.

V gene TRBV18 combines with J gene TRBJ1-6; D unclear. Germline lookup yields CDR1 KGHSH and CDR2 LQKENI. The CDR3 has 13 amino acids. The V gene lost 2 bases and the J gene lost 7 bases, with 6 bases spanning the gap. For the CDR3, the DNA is TGTGCCAGCTCACCAGCCAGGAATTCACCCCTCCACTTT. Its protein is CASSPARNSPLHF.